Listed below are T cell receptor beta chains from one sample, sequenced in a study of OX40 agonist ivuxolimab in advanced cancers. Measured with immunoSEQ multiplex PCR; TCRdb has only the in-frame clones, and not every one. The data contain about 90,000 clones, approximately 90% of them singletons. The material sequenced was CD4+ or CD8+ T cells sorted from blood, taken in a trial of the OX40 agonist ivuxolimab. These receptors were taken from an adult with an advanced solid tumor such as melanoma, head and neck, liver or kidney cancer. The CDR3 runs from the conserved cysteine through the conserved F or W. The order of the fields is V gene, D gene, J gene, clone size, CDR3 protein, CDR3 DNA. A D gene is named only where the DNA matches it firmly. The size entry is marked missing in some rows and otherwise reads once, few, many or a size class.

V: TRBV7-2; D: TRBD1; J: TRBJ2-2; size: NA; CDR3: CASSLATGGVGELFF; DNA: TGTGCCAGCAGCTTAGCGACAGGGGGCGTCGGGGAGCTGTTTTTT
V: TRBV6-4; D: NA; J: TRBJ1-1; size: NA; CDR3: CASSTPGRTNTEAFF; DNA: TGTGCCAGCAGCACCCCCGGTCGTACGAACACTGAAGCTTTCTTT
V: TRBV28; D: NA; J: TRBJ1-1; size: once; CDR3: CASRMRTEAFF; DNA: TGTGCCAGCAGGATGAGAACTGAAGCTTTCTTT
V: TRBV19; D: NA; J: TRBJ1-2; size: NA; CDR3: CASKAGERVYYGYTF; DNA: TGTGCCAGCAAGGCAGGGGAACGAGTGTACTATGGCTACACCTTC
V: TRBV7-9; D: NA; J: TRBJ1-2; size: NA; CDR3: CASSLLGTNYGYTF; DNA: TGTGCCAGCAGCCTGCTGGGGACAAACTATGGCTACACCTTC
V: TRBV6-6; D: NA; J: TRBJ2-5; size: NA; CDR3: CASSSLKETQYF; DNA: TGTGCCAGCAGTTCCCTCAAAGAGACCCAGTACTTC
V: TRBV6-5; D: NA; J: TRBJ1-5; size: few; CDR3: CASRSAGNQPQHF; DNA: TGTGCCAGCAGGTCCGCTGGCAATCAGCCCCAGCATTTT
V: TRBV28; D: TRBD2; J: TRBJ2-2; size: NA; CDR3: CASIRDGRTGELFF; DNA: TGTGCCAGCATTAGAGACGGGAGGACCGGGGAGCTGTTTTTT
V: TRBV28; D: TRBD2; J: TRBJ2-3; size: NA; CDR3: CASSSPKAGVSTDTQYF; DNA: TGTGCCAGCAGTTCCCCGAAGGCGGGAGTATCCACAGATACGCAGTATTTT
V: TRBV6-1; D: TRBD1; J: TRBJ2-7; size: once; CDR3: CASSEGDRGYGYEQYF; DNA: TGTGCCAGCAGTGAAGGGGACAGGGGGTACGGATACGAGCAGTACTTC
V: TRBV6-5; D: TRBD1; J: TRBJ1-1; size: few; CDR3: CASSPGQANTEAFF; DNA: TGTGCCAGCAGTCCAGGACAGGCGAACACTGAAGCTTTCTTT
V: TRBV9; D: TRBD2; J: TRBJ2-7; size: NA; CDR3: CASSVGPRLAGGYEQYF; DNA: TGTGCCAGCAGCGTAGGTCCCCGACTAGCGGGAGGCTACGAGCAGTACTTC
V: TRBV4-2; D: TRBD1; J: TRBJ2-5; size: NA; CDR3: CASSQGDSLTETQYF; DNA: TGTGCCAGCAGCCAAGGGGACAGCTTGACTGAGACCCAGTACTTC
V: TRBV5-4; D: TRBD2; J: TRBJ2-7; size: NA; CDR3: CASSSSSGTYEQYF; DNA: TGTGCCAGCAGCTCGTCCAGCGGGACCTACGAGCAGTACTTC
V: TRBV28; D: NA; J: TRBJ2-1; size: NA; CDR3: CASRGRRVGEQFF; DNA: TGTGCCAGCAGAGGCCGGCGCGTCGGTGAGCAGTTCTTC
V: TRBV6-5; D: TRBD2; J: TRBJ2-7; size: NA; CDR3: CASKREGTQYF; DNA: TGTGCCAGCAAAAGGGAGGGAACGCAGTACTTC
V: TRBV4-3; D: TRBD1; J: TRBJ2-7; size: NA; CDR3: CASSQRTGAYEQYF; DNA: TGCGCCAGCAGCCAACGGACAGGGGCCTACGAGCAGTACTTC
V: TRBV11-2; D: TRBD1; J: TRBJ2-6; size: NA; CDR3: CASSLTTGSGANVLTF; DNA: TGTGCCAGCAGCTTAACGACAGGGAGTGGGGCCAACGTCCTGACTTTC
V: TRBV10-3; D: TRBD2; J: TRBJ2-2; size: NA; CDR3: CAISEAGANTGELFF; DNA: TGTGCCATCAGTGAGGCGGGGGCGAACACCGGGGAGCTGTTTTTT
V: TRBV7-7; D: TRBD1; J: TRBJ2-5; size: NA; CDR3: CASSPGQGVETQYF; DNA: TGTGCCAGCAGCCCAGGACAGGGGGTAGAGACCCAGTACTTC
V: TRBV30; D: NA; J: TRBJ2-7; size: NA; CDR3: CAWRARAHEQYF; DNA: TGTGCCTGGAGGGCAAGGGCGCACGAGCAGTACTTC
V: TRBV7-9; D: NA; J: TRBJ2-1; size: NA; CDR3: CASSHRGNYNEQFF; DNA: TGTGCCAGCAGCCACCGTGGAAACTACAATGAGCAGTTCTTC
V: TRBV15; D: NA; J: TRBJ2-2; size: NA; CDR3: CATQRSNTGELFF; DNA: TGTGCCACCCAGCGATCGAACACCGGGGAGCTGTTTTTT
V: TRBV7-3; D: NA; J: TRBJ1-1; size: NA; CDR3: CASSLMGASEAFF; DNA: TGTGCCAGCAGCTTAATGGGGGCCTCTGAAGCTTTCTTT
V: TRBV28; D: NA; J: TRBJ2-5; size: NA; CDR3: CASSLGPETQYF; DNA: TGTGCCAGCAGTTTGGGGCCAGAGACCCAGTACTTC
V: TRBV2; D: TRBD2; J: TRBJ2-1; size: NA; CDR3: CATTSGRRWNEQFF; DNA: TGTGCCACCACTAGCGGGAGGAGATGGAATGAGCAGTTCTTC
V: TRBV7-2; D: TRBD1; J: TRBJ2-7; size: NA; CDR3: CASSLEWQGAYEQYF; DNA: TGTGCCAGCAGCTTAGAGTGGCAGGGGGCCTACGAGCAGTACTTC
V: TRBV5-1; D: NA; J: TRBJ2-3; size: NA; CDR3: CASSTGQRTDTQYF; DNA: TGCGCCAGCAGCACCGGACAGCGCACAGATACGCAGTATTTT
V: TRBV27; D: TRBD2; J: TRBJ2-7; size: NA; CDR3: CASSYRPAGGYEQYF; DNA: TGTGCCAGCAGTTATCGTCCCGCGGGAGGATACGAGCAGTACTTC
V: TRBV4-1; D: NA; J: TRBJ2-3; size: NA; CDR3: CASSQGIASTDTQYF; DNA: TGCGCCAGCAGCCAAGGAATCGCGAGCACAGATACGCAGTATTTT
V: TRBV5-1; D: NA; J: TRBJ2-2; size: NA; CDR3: CASSLGTRNTGELFF; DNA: TGCGCCAGCAGCTTGGGGACAAGGAACACCGGGGAGCTGTTTTTT
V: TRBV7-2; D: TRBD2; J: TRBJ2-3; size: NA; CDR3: CASSLAGTSGRDTQYF; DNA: TGTGCCAGCAGCTTAGCGGGGACTAGCGGGAGAGATACGCAGTATTTT
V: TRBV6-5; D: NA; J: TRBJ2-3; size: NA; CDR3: CASVKGDTQYF; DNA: TGTGCCAGCGTCAAAGGAGATACGCAGTATTTT
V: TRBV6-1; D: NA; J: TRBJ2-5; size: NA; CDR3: CASSEDRLTAQYF; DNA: TGTGCCAGCAGTGAAGACCGGCTGACGGCCCAGTACTTC
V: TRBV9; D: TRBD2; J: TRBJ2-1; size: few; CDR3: CASSVTSGNYNEQFF; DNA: TGTGCCAGCAGCGTTACTAGCGGGAACTACAATGAGCAGTTCTTC
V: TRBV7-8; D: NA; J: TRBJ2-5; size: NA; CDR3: CASTLTPSETQYF; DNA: TGTGCCAGCACCCTTACACCCTCAGAGACCCAGTACTTC
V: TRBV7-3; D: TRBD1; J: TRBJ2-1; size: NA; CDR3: CASSLGRDRRYNEQFF; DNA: TGTGCCAGCAGCTTAGGCCGGGACAGAAGATACAATGAGCAGTTCTTC
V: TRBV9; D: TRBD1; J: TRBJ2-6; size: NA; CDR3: CASSTTGAGANVLTF; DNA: TGTGCCAGCAGTACTACAGGGGCTGGGGCCAACGTCCTGACTTTC
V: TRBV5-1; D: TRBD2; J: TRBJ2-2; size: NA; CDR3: CASSKGLAGGPVGELFF; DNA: TGCGCCAGCAGCAAGGGACTAGCGGGAGGGCCCGTCGGGGAGCTGTTTTTT
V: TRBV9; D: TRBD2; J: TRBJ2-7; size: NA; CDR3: CASSVAVAGAEQYF; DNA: TGTGCCAGCAGCGTAGCGGTAGCGGGGGCGGAGCAGTACTTC
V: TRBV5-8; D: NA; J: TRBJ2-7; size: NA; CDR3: CASSFRWAGSVYEQYF; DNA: TGTGCCAGCAGCTTCAGATGGGCAGGGTCTGTTTACGAGCAGTACTTC
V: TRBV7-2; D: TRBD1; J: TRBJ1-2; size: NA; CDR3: CASSANRGTDGYTF; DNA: TGTGCCAGCAGCGCTAACAGGGGGACGGATGGCTACACCTTC
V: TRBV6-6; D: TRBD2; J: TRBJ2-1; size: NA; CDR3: CASSYRASGSSNEQFF; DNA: TGTGCCAGCAGTTATAGGGCTAGCGGGAGTAGCAATGAGCAGTTCTTC
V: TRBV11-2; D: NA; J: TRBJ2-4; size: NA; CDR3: CASSSRPGTSTAKNIQYF; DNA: TGTGCCAGCAGCTCGCGTCCCGGGACATCTACAGCCAAAAACATTCAGTACTTC